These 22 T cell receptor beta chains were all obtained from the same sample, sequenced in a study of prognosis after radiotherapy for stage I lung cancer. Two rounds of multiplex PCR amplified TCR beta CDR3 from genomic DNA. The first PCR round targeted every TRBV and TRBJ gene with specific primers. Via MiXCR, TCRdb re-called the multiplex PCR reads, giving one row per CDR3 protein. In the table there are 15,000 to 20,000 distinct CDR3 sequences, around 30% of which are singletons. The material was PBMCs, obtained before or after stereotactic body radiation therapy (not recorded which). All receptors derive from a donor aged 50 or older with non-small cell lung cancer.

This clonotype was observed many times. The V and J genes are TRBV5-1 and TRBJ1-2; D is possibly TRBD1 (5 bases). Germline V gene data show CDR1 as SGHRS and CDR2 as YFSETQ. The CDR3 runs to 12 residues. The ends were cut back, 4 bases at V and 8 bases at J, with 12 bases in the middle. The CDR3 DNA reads TGCGCCAGCAGCGGGGACTGGGGGGGCTACACCTTC. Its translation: CASSGDWGGYTF.

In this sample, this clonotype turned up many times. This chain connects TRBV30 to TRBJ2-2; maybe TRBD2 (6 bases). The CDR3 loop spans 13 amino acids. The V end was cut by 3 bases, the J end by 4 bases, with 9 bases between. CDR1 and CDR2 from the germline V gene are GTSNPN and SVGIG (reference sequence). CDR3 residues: CAWRGGATGELFF. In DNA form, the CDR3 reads TGTGCCTGGAGAGGAGGGGCCACCGGGGAGCTGTTTTTT. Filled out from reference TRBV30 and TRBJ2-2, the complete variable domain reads SQTIHQWPATLVQPVGSPLSLECTVEGTSNPNLYWYRQAAGRGLQLLFYSVGIGQISSEVPQNLSASRPQDRQFILSSKKLLLSDSGFYLCAWRGGATGELFFGEGSRLTVL.

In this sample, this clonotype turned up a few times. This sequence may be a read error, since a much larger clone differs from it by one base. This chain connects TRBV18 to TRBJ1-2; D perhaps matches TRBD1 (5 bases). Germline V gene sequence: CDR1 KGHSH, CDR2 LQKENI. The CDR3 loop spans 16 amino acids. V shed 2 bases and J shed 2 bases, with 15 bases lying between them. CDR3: CASSPGDGLINYGYTF. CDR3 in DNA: TGTGCCAGCTCACCAGGGGACGGGTTAATAAACTATGGCTACACCTTC.

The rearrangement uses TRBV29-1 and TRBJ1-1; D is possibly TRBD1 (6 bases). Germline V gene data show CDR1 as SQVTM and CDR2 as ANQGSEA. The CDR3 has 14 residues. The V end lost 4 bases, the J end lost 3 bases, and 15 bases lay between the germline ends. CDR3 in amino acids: CSVGTGLRYTEAFF. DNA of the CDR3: TGCAGCGTTGGTACAGGGCTTCGATACACTGAAGCTTTCTTT.

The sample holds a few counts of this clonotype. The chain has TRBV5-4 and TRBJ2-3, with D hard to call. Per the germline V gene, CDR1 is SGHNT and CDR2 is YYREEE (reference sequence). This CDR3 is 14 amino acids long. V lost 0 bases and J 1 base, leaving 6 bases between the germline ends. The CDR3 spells CASSLEVGTDTQYF. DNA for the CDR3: TGTGCCAGCAGCTTGGAGGTGGGCACAGATACGCAGTATTTT.

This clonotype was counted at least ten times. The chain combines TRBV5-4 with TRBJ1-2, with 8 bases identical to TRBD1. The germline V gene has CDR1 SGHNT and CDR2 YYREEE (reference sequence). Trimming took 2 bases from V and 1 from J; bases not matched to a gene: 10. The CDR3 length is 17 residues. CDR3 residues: CASSFPFLGQGNYGYTF. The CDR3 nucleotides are TGTGCCAGCAGCTTCCCTTTTCTTGGACAGGGTAACTATGGCTACACCTTC.

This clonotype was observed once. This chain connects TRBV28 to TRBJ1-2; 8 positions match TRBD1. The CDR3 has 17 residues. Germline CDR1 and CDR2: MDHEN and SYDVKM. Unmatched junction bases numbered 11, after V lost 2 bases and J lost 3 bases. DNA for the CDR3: TGTGCCAGCAGTTTAGCTCTCGGTCAGGGGGCAGACTATGGCTACACCTTC. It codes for CASSLALGQGADYGYTF.

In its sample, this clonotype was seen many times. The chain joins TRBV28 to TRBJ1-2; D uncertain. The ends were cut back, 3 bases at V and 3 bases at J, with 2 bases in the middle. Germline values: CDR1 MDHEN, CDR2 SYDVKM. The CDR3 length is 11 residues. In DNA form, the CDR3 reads TGTGCCAGCAGTTTCCACTATGGCTACACCTTC. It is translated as CASSFHYGYTF.

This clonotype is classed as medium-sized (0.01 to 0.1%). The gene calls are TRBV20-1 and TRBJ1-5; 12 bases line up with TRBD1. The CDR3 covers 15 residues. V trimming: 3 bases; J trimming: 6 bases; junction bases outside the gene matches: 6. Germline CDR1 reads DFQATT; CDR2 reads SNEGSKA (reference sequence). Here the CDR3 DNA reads TGCAGTGCTAGCGCCGGGACAGGGGGCTTTCAGCCCCAGCATTTT. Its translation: CSASAGTGGFQPQHF.

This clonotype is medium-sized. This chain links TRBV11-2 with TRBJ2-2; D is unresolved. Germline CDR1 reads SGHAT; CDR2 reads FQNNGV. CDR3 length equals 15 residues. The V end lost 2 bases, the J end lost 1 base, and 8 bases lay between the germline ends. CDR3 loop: CASSLLAGNTGELFF. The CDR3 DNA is TGTGCCAGCAGCTTACTCGCCGGGAACACCGGGGAGCTGTTTTTT.

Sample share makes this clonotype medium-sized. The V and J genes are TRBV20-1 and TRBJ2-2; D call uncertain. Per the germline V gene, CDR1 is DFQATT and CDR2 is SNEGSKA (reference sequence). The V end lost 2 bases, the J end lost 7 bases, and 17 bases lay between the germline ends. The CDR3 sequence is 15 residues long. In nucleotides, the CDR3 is TGCAGTGCTAGATCGACATCGTGGGAAAGCGGGGAGCTGTTTTTT. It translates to CSARSTSWESGELFF.

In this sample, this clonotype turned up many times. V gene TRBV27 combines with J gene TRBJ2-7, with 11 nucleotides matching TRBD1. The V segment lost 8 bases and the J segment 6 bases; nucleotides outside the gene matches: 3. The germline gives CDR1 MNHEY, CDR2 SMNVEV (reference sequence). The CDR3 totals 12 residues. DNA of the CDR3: TGTGCCAGCTGGACAGGGGGCGCCGAGCAGTACTTC. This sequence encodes CASWTGGAEQYF.

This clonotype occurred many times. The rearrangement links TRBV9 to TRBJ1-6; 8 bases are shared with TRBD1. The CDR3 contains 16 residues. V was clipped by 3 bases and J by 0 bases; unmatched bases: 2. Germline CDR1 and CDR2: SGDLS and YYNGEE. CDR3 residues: CASSGDRSSYNSPLHF. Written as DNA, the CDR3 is TGTGCCAGCAGCGGGGACAGGAGCTCCTATAATTCACCCCTCCACTTT.

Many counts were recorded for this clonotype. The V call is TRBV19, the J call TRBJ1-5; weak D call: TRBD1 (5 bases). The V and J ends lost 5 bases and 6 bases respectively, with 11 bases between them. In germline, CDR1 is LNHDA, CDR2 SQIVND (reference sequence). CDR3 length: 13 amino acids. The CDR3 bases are TGTGCCAGTAGTTGGCAGGGAGGTCAGCCCCAGCATTTT. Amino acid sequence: CASSWQGGQPQHF.

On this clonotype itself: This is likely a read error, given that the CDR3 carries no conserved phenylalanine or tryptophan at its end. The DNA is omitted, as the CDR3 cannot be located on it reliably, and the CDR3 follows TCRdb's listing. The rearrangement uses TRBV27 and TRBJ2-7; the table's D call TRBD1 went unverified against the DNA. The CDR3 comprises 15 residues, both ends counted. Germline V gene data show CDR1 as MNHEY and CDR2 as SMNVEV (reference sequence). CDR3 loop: CASRLMLSGGVHEQY.

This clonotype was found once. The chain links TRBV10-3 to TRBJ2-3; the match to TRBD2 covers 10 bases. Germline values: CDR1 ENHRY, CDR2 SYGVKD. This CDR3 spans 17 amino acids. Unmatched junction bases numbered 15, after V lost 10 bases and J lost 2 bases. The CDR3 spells CASRPGPAGGITDTQYF. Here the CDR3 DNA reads TGTGCCAGCAGACCGGGACCAGCGGGAGGGATCACAGATACGCAGTATTTT.

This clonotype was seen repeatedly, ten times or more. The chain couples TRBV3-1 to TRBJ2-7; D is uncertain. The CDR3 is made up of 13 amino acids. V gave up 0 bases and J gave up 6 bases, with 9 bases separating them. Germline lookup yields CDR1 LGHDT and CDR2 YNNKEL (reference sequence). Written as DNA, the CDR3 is TGTGCCAGCAGCCAAGATATTTCCGGCGAGCAGTACTTC. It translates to CASSQDISGEQYF.

The CDR3 loop is CASSYSLPRQSGTGELFF. For the CDR3, the DNA is TGTGCCAGCAGTTACTCGCTTCCGCGTCAGTCGGGCACCGGGGAGCTGTTTTTT. The chain has TRBV6-6 and TRBJ2-2; D unclear. The V gene's germline CDR1 is MNHNY and CDR2 SVGAGI (reference sequence). Trimming stripped 0 bases from V and 4 bases from J, with 18 bases between. The CDR3 runs to 18 residues.

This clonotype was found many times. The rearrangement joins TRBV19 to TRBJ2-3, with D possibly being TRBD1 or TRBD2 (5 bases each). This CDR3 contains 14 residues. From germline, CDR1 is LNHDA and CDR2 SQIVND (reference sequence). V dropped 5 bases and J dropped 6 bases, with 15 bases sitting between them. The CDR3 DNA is TGTGCCAGTAGTCCGCAAGGGTGGGGGGATACGCAGTATTTT. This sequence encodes CASSPQGWGDTQYF.

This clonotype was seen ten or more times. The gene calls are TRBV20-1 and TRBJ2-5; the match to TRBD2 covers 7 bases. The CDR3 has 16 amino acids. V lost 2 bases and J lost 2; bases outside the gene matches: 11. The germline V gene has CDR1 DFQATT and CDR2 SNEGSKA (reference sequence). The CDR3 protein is CSARSIRQREQETQYF. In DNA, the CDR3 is TGCAGTGCTAGATCCATCCGACAGCGGGAACAAGAGACCCAGTACTTC.

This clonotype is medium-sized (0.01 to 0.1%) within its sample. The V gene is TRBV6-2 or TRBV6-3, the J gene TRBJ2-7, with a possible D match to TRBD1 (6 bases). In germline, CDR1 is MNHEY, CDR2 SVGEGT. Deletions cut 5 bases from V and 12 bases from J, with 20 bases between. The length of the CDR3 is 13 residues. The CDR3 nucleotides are TGTGCCAGCAGTACTGGGGATGGACAGTCGTCGTACTTC. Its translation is CASSTGDGQSSYF.

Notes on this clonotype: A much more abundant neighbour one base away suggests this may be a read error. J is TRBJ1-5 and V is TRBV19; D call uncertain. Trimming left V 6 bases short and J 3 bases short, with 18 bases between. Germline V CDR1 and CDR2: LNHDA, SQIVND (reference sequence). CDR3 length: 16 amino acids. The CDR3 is CASRTYLGSANQPQHF. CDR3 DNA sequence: TGTGCCAGTAGGACGTATCTGGGGTCTGCCAATCAGCCCCAGCATTTT.